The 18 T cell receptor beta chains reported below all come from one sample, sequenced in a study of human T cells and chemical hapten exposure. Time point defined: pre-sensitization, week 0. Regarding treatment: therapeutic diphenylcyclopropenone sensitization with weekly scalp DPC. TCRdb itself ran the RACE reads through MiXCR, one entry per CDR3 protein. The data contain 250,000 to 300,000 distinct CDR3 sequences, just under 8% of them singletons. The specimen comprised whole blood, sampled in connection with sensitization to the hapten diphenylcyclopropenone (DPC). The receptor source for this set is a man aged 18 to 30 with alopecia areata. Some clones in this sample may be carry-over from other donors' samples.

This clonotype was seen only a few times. The DNA for the CDR3 is TGCGCCAGCAGCCCAGAGGGGAGGCGGGGAAATTCACCCCTCCACTTT. This encodes CASSPEGRRGNSPLHF. This chain joins TRBV4-3 and TRBJ1-6, with a weak D call TRBD1 (5 bases). This CDR3 has 16 residues. Between the trimmed V and J ends, which lost 4 bases and 7 bases, there was a span of 17 bases. CDR1 and CDR2 from the germline V gene are LGHNA and YSLEER.

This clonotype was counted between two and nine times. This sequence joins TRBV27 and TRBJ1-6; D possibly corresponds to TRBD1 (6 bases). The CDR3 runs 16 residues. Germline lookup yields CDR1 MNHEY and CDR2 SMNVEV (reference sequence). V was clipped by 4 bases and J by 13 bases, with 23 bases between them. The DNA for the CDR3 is TGTGCCAGCAGTTCAACAGGGTCCGCCTTAGTAAGGCCCCTCCACTTT. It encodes CASSSTGSALVRPLHF.

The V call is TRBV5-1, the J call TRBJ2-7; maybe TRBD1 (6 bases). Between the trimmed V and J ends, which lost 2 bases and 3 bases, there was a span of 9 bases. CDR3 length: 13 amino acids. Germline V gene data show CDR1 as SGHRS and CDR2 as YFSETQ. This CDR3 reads CASSFQGYYEQYF. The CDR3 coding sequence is TGCGCCAGCAGCTTCCAGGGGTACTACGAGCAGTACTTC.

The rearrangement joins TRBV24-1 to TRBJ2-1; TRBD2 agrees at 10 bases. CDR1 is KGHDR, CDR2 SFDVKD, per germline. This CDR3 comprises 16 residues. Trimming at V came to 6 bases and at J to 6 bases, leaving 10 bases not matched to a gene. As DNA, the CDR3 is TGTGCCACCAGTCGACCCGAAGCGGGGGGGTTCAATGAGCAGTTCTTC. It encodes CATSRPEAGGFNEQFF.

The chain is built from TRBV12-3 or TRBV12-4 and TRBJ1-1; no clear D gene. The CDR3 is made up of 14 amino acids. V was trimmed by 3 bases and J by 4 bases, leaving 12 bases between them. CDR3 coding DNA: TGTGCCAGCAGTTTTAGGGATGGAGGCACTGAAGCTTTCTTT. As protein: CASSFRDGGTEAFF.

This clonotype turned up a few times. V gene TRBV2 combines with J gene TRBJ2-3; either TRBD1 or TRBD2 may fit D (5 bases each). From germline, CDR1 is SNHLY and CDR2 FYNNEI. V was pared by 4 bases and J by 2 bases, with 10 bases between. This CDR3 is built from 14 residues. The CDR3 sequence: CASSVLGATDTQYF. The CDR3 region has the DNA TGTGCCAGCAGTGTTCTCGGGGCCACAGATACGCAGTATTTT.

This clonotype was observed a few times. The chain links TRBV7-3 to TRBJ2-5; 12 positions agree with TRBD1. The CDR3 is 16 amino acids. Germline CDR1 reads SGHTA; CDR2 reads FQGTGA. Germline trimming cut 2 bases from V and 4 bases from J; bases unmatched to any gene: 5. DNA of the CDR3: TGTGCCAGCAGCTTAGGGACAGGGGGCGAAGGAGAGACCCAGTACTTC. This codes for CASSLGTGGEGETQYF.

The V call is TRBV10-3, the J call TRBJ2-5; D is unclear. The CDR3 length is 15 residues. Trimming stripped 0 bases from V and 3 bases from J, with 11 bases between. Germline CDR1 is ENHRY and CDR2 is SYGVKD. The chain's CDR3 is CAISESTATKETQYF. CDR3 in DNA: TGTGCCATCAGTGAGTCTACGGCTACCAAAGAGACCCAGTACTTC.

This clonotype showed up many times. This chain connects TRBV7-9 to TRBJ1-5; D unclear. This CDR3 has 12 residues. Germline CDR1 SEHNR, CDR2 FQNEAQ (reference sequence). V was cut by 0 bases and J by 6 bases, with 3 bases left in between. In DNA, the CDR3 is TGTGCCAGCAGCTTAGCGGGTCAGCCCCAGCATTTT. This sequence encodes CASSLAGQPQHF.

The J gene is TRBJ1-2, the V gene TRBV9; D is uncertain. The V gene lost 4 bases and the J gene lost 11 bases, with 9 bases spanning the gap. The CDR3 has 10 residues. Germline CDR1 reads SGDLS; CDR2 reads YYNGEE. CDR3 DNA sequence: TGTGCCAGCAGCCCCCGAATATACACCTTC. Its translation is CASSPRIYTF.

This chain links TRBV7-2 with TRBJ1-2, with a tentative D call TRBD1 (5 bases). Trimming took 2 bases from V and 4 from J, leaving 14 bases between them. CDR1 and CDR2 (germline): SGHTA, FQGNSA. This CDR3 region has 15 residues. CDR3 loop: CASSLISGAFYGYTF. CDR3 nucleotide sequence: TGTGCCAGCAGCTTAATCTCCGGGGCCTTCTATGGCTACACCTTC. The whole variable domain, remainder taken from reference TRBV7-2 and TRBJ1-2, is GAGVSQSPSNKVTEKGKDVELRCDPISGHTALYWYRQSLGQGLEFLIYFQGNSAPDKSGLPSDRFSAERTGGSVSTLTIQRTQQEDSAVYLCASSLISGAFYGYTFGSGTRLTVV.

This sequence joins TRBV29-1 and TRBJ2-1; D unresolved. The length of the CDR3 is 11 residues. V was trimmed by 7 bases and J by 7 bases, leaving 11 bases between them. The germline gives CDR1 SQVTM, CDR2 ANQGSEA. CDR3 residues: CSASDLNEQFF. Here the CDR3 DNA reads TGCAGCGCCTCCGACTTAAATGAGCAGTTCTTC.

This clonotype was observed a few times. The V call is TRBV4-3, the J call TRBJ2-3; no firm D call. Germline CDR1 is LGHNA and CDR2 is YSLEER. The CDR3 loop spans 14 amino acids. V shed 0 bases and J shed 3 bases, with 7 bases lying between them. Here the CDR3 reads CASSQDRETDTQYF. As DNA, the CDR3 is TGCGCCAGCAGCCAAGATCGCGAGACAGATACGCAGTATTTT.

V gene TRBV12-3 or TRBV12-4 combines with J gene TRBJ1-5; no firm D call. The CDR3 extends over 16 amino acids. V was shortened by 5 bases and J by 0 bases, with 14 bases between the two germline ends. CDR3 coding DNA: TGTGCCAGCAGTCCCCCCGGATTCTATAGCAATCAGCCCCAGCATTTT. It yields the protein CASSPPGFYSNQPQHF.

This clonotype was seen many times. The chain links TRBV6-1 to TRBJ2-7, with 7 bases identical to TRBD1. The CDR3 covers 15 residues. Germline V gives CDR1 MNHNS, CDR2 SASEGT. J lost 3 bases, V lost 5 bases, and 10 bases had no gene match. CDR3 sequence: CASSPGTAQVYEQYF. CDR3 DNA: TGTGCCAGCAGTCCCGGGACAGCCCAGGTCTACGAGCAGTACTTC.

CDR3 protein: CASSALLSEETQYF. In DNA form, the CDR3 reads TGTGCCAGCAGCGCTTTACTTAGCGAAGAGACCCAGTACTTC. The chain combines TRBV27 with TRBJ2-5; maybe TRBD2 (5 bases). The CDR3 is 14 amino acids. In germline, CDR1 is MNHEY, CDR2 SMNVEV (reference sequence). V dropped 6 bases and J dropped 3 bases, with 14 bases sitting between them.

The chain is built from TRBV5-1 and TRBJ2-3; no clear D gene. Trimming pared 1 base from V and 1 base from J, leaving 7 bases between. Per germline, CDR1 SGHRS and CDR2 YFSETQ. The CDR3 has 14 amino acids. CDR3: CASSLLQGTDTQYF. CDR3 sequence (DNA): TGCGCCAGCAGCTTGCTCCAGGGCACAGATACGCAGTATTTT.

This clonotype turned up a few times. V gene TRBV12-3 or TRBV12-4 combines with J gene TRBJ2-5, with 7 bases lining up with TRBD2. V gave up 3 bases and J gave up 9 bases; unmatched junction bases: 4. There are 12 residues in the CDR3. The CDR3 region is CASSFAGEPQYF. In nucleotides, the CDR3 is TGTGCCAGCAGTTTCGCGGGGGAGCCCCAGTACTTC.